This T cell receptor (beta chain) was sequenced during a study of prognosis after radiotherapy for stage I lung cancer. Study background: For radiotherapy, patients got SBRT split into 3 to 5 fractions, giving a biologically effective dose of at least 100 Gy. With stereotactic body radiotherapy, no patient received any concurrent therapy.

This clonotype was observed at least ten times. Its antigen is unknown. Findings and limits, study-wide: Counted unique TCR clones declined after stereotactic body radiation therapy (median approximately 9,600 versus 7,200).

The CDR3 is made up of 17 amino acids. The ends were cut back, 1 base at V and 0 bases at J, with 16 bases in the middle. Germline V gives CDR1 DFQATT, CDR2 SNEGSKA (reference sequence). Two sampling time points were used, and 6 to 6.5 milliliters of peripheral blood were drawn at each. From genomic DNA, TCR beta CDR3 was amplified by two-round multiplex PCR. First-round PCR employed TRBV- and TRBJ-specific primers for each gene. Each CDR3 protein gets one entry after TCRdb re-called the multiplex PCR reads with MiXCR. The sample holds roughly 17,000 distinct CDR3 sequences, roughly 46% seen once. This sequence was found in a donor aged 50 or older with non-small cell lung cancer. The chain uses TRBV20-1 and TRBJ2-1, with unresolved D. The input for sequencing was PBMCs, taken before or after stereotactic body radiation therapy (not recorded which). The CDR3 is CSARGVWLPSSYNEQFF. CDR3 in DNA: TGCAGTGCTAGAGGGGTATGGCTCCCTAGCTCCTACAATGAGCAGTTCTTC.